This paragraph reports one T cell receptor beta chain. Its antigen is undetermined. PCR amplification relied on 60 Vbeta primers (plus 13 Jbeta primers). The data were produced by immunoSEQ multiplex PCR, yet TCRdb's version contains in-frame clones alone and is incomplete. The sample carries about 95,000 clones, approximately 80% recorded once. This sample is part of a study of cytomegalovirus exposure and HLA in healthy donors. Regarding the study as a whole: Productive rates of about 90% or about 30% were seen for most TCR beta V segments in an earlier analysis. The study designated some 180 TCR beta chains cytomegalovirus-associated. Reportedly, diagnosis of cytomegalovirus status by the classifier showed high specificity and sensitivity.

Germline values: CDR1 SGDLS, CDR2 YYNGEE. This CDR3 is built from 16 residues. Trimming took 0 bases from V and 1 from J, leaving 12 bases between them. V gene TRBV9 combines with J gene TRBJ2-3; D is perhaps TRBD2 (6 bases). The receptor comes from a woman aged 40 to 50 in good health and CMV-seropositive. Sequencing used PBMCs. DNA of the CDR3: TGTGCCAGCAGCGTAGGGGGCGGGGATGGCACAGATACGCAGTATTTT. Residues: CASSVGGGDGTDTQYF.